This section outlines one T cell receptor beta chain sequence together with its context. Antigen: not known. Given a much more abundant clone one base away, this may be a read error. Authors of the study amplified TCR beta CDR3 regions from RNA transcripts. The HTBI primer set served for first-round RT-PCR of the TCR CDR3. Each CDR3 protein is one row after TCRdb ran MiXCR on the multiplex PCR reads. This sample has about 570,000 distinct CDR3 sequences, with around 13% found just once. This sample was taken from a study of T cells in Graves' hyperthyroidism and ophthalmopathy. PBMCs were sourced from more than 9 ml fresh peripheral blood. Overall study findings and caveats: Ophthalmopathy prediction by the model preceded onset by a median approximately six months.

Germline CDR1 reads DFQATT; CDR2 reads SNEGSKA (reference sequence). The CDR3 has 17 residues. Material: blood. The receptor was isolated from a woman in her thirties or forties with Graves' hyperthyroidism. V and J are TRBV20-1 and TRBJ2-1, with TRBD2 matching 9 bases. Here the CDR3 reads CGARDWAAGGSYNEQFF. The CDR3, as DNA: TGCGGTGCTAGAGATTGGGCCGCGGGAGGGTCCTACAATGAGCAGTTCTTC.